This TCR beta chain stems from a study of blood T cell repertoires in COVID-19. The CDR3 consists of 19 residues. The assay was immunoSEQ multiplex PCR, and TCRdb's table has in-frame clones only and misses some. The sample consists of about 100,000 clones, 70% to 90% of them appearing once. This sequence joins TRBV21-1 and TRBJ2-3; the table's D call of TRBD2 was not tested on the DNA. TRBV21-1 is reported as a pseudogene. Sequencing was done on a sample of peripheral blood. The sequence was collected from a man aged 45-65 years with active or convalescent COVID-19. CDR3 sequence reads: CASSVWVILAGGRGDTQYF. The CDR3, as DNA: TGTGCCAGCAGCGTTTGGGTAATCCTAGCGGGAGGGCGGGGAGATACGCAGTATTTT.